This is a list of T cell receptor beta chains from one sample in a study of blood T cell repertoires in COVID-19. Only in-frame clones appear in the TCRdb table, and some are missing; sequencing was by immunoSEQ multiplex PCR. The sample holds approximately 250,000 clones, 80% to 90% seen once. The sequenced sample was peripheral blood. The receptors were gathered from a man between 35 and 55 years old with acute or convalescent COVID-19. Each CDR3 is given with its conserved first and last residue. Fields, in order: J gene, clone size, V gene, D gene, CDR3 protein, CDR3 DNA. A D gene is named only where the DNA matches it firmly. Clone size is shown for a subset of rows, as once, few, many or a class of expanded clone.

J: TRBJ2-7; size: NA; V: TRBV27; D: TRBD1; CDR3: CASRGGQASYEQYF; DNA: TGTGCCAGCAGAGGGGGACAGGCCTCCTACGAGCAGTACTTC
J: TRBJ1-6; size: NA; V: TRBV27; D: NA; CDR3: CASSLDSAGRNSPLHF; DNA: TGTGCCAGCAGTTTAGATTCAGCGGGGCGAAATTCACCCCTCCACTTT
J: TRBJ2-2; size: NA; V: TRBV6-2/TRBV6-3; D: NA; CDR3: CASSLQYLNTGELFF; DNA: TGTGCCAGCAGCTTACAGTATCTTAACACCGGGGAGCTGTTTTTT
J: TRBJ1-2; size: NA; V: TRBV27; D: NA; CDR3: CASSWGSGFGYTF; DNA: TGTGCCAGCAGTTGGGGCTCAGGGTTTGGCTACACCTTC
J: TRBJ1-5; size: NA; V: TRBV2; D: NA; CDR3: CASSASYSNQPQHF; DNA: TGTGCCAGCAGTGCCTCTTATAGCAATCAGCCCCAGCATTTT
J: TRBJ1-1; size: NA; V: TRBV6-5; D: NA; CDR3: CASSTDSSNTEAFF; DNA: TGTGCCAGCAGTACCGACAGTTCGAACACTGAAGCTTTCTTT
J: TRBJ1-1; size: NA; V: TRBV3-1/TRBV3-2; D: NA; CDR3: CASSRVGGVTEAFF; DNA: TGTGCCAGCAGTCGCGTCGGGGGTGTAACTGAAGCTTTCTTT
J: TRBJ2-1; size: once; V: TRBV7-9; D: NA; CDR3: CASSLWTDNEQFF; DNA: TGTGCCAGCAGCCTATGGACAGACAATGAGCAGTTCTTC
J: TRBJ1-2; size: NA; V: TRBV29-1; D: TRBD1; CDR3: CSVGDRVGGYTF; DNA: TGCAGCGTTGGGGACAGGGTAGGCGGCTACACCTTC
J: TRBJ1-3; size: once; V: TRBV19; D: NA; CDR3: CASRIQGGGSGNTIYF; DNA: TGTGCCAGTAGGATACAGGGAGGCGGCTCTGGAAACACCATATATTTT
J: TRBJ1-2; size: NA; V: TRBV30; D: TRBD1; CDR3: CACPTGQGGSGGYTF; DNA: TGTGCCTGTCCTACGGGACAGGGAGGTTCAGGTGGCTACACCTTC
J: TRBJ2-3; size: NA; V: TRBV4-1; D: NA; CDR3: CASSQERGGRTDTQYF; DNA: TGCGCCAGCAGCCAAGAAAGGGGCGGTCGCACAGATACGCAGTATTTT
J: TRBJ2-7; size: NA; V: TRBV15; D: TRBD1; CDR3: CATSRDQGQGSEQYF; DNA: TGTGCCACCAGCAGAGATCAGGGACAGGGGAGCGAGCAGTACTTC
J: TRBJ1-4; size: NA; V: TRBV9; D: TRBD1; CDR3: CASSVQGADEKLFF; DNA: TGTGCCAGCAGCGTACAGGGGGCAGATGAAAAACTGTTTTTT
J: TRBJ1-6; size: NA; V: TRBV5-1; D: NA; CDR3: CASSGEGRNSPLHF; DNA: TGCGCCAGCAGCGGAGAAGGTCGTAATTCACCCCTCCACTTT
J: TRBJ2-1; size: NA; V: TRBV7-7; D: TRBD2; CDR3: CASSLESGKQFF; DNA: TGTGCCAGCAGCTTAGAAAGCGGGAAGCAGTTCTTC
J: TRBJ1-4; size: NA; V: TRBV19; D: NA; CDR3: CASSDFRMANEKLFF; DNA: TGTGCCAGTAGCGACTTCCGGATGGCTAATGAAAAACTGTTTTTT
J: TRBJ1-5; size: NA; V: TRBV10-3; D: NA; CDR3: CAISESNGSYSNQPQHF; DNA: TGTGCCATCAGTGAGTCGAACGGGTCATATAGCAATCAGCCCCAGCATTTT
J: TRBJ1-6; size: NA; V: TRBV7-2; D: NA; CDR3: CASSFPGANSPLHF; DNA: TGTGCCAGCAGCTTTCCAGGGGCTAATTCACCCCTCCACTTT
J: TRBJ1-3; size: few; V: TRBV5-1; D: TRBD1; CDR3: CASSLGDRFSSGNTIYF; DNA: TGCGCCAGCAGCTTGGGGGACAGGTTCTCATCTGGAAACACCATATATTTT
J: TRBJ1-5; size: NA; V: TRBV6-2/TRBV6-3; D: TRBD1; CDR3: CASSWTGTGQPQHF; DNA: TGTGCCAGCAGTTGGACAGGGACGGGACAGCCCCAGCATTTT